These 23 T cell receptor beta chains were all obtained from the same sample, sequenced in a study of Graves' ophthalmopathy and Graves' hyperthyroidism. The sequenced template was RNA, covering the TCR beta CDR3 region. RT-PCR with HTBI primers came first, then second-round multiplex PCR. TCRdb reanalysed the multiplex PCR reads using MiXCR and keeps one entry per CDR3 protein. The sample includes 600,000 to 950,000 distinct CDR3 sequences, approximately 40% of them seen just once. The sequenced material came from peripheral blood. These receptors originate from an adult man with Graves' ophthalmopathy.

This clonotype has ten or more counts. The rearrangement joins TRBV9 to TRBJ1-6; 7 positions match TRBD1. Germline lookup yields CDR1 SGDLS and CDR2 YYNGEE. The CDR3 sequence is 16 residues long. J gave up 5 bases and V 0 bases, and 5 bases lay outside the gene matches. CDR3 in DNA: TGTGCCAGCAGCGTAGCTACAGGGGCCGATAATTCACCCCTCCACTTT. Translating it yields CASSVATGADNSPLHF.

The chain has TRBV12-3 or TRBV12-4 and TRBJ2-7; possible D gene TRBD1, 7 bases. Trimming left V 7 bases short and J 3 bases short, with 22 bases between. CDR3 size: 16 residues. The CDR3 nucleotides read TGTGCCAGCACTCGATCGTTGGGCAGGGGGGTCTACGAGCAGTACTTC. It encodes CASTRSLGRGVYEQYF.

The chain joins TRBV2 to TRBJ1-1; D ambiguous. Germline CDR1 and CDR2: SNHLY and FYNNEI. The CDR3 is 13 amino acids. Deletions cut 5 bases from V and 6 bases from J, with 13 bases between. The CDR3 loop reads CASSHEEVSEAFF. CDR3 in DNA: TGTGCCAGCAGTCACGAAGAAGTCTCTGAAGCTTTCTTT.

V usage is TRBV9 and J usage is TRBJ1-1, with D perhaps TRBD1 (6 bases). The CDR3 runs to 16 residues. Germline V gives CDR1 SGDLS, CDR2 YYNGEE. V was cut by 0 bases and J by 1 base, with 13 bases left in between. Here the CDR3 reads CASSVDHGGGNTEAFF. Written as DNA, the CDR3 is TGTGCCAGCAGCGTAGATCATGGGGGCGGGAACACTGAAGCTTTCTTT.

CDR3 sequence: CSARDDGGGTQYF. DNA of the CDR3: TGCAGTGCTAGAGACGACGGGGGAGGGACCCAGTACTTC. This rearrangement joins TRBV20-1 to TRBJ2-5; maybe TRBD2 (6 bases). V gave up 0 bases and J gave up 7 bases, with 12 bases separating them. CDR1 and CDR2 from the germline V gene are DFQATT and SNEGSKA (reference sequence). This CDR3 is 13 amino acids long.

The chain employs TRBV10-3 and TRBJ2-7; 12 bases agree with TRBD2. V lost 6 bases and J lost 6; bases outside the gene matches: 3. Germline assignment: CDR1 ENHRY and CDR2 SYGVKD. This CDR3 has 13 amino acids. Here the CDR3 reads CAIRTSGGFEQYF. DNA for the CDR3: TGTGCCATCAGGACTAGCGGGGGATTCGAGCAGTACTTC.

The chain is built from TRBV29-1 and TRBJ2-2; 14 nucleotides agree with TRBD2. CDR1 SQVTM and CDR2 ANQGSEA come from the germline V gene. Losses at the gene ends were 4 bases for V and 1 base for J; bases not matched to a gene: 5. The CDR3 has 17 residues. The CDR3 here is CSVAGLAGALNTGELFF. In DNA form, the CDR3 reads TGCAGCGTTGCGGGACTAGCGGGGGCCCTGAACACCGGGGAGCTGTTTTTT.

At least ten counts were recorded for this clonotype. The gene calls are TRBV29-1 and TRBJ1-5, with 9 bases fitting TRBD1. J gave up 11 bases and V 3 bases, and 11 bases lay outside the gene matches. The CDR3 length is 14 residues. CDR1 is SQVTM, CDR2 ANQGSEA, per germline. This CDR3 is CSVETGGVFKTQHF. The CDR3 nucleotides read TGCAGCGTTGAGACAGGGGGAGTGTTTAAAACCCAGCATTTT.

CDR3 amino acids: CASSSPGHHTGELFF. CDR3 in DNA: TGTGCCAGCAGCTCGCCGGGACACCACACCGGGGAGCTGTTTTTT. The chain joins TRBV7-9 to TRBJ2-2; D is perhaps TRBD1 (6 bases). The CDR3 consists of 15 residues. CDR1 is SEHNR, CDR2 FQNEAQ, per germline (reference sequence). V lost 4 bases to trimming and J lost 3 bases, with 12 bases between them.

The V and J genes are TRBV20-1 and TRBJ1-1; 9 positions agree with TRBD1. V was clipped by 6 bases and J by 5 bases; unmatched bases: 7. The CDR3 covers 13 residues. CDR1 and CDR2 from the germline V gene are DFQATT and SNEGSKA (reference sequence). The CDR3 is CSAAGTGTTEAFF. The CDR3 nucleotides are TGCAGTGCAGCCGGGACAGGGACTACTGAAGCTTTCTTT.

In this sample, this clonotype turned up a few times. The V and J genes are TRBV28 and TRBJ1-4, with D tentatively TRBD1 (5 bases). The CDR3 loop spans 14 amino acids. The V and J ends lost 6 bases and 8 bases respectively, with 16 bases between them. Germline V gene lookup returns CDR1 MDHEN and CDR2 SYDVKM. The CDR3 DNA sequence: TGTGCCAGCAGCTCAACAAGCGAGGGGGAAAAACTGTTTTTT. Amino acids: CASSSTSEGEKLFF. The entire variable domain, with the rest obtained from reference TRBV28 and TRBJ1-4, is as follows: DVKVTQSSRYLVKRTGEKVFLECVQDMDHENMFWYRQDPGLGLRLIYFSYDVKMKEKGDIPEGYSVSREKKERFSLILESASTNQTSMYLCASSSTSEGEKLFFGSGTQLSVL.

The chain employs TRBV7-9 and TRBJ2-7; the D call may be TRBD1 or TRBD2 (5 bases each). Germline assignment: CDR1 SEHNR and CDR2 FQNEAQ (reference sequence). Deletions cut 5 bases from V and 6 bases from J, with 20 bases between. This CDR3 has 15 residues. CDR3 sequence: CASSPRGTQRSEQYF. CDR3 DNA sequence: TGTGCCAGCAGCCCGAGAGGGACCCAAAGGAGCGAGCAGTACTTC.

This clonotype was counted between two and nine times. This chain uses TRBV10-3 with TRBJ1-5; TRBD1 is a possible D gene (6 bases). The CDR3 is 14 amino acids. V was cut by 10 bases and J by 6 bases, with 19 bases left in between. Per germline, CDR1 ENHRY and CDR2 SYGVKD. Here the CDR3 DNA reads TGTGCCAGCAGGCCCCTGGGGGCGGGTCAGCCCCAGCATTTT. Protein: CASRPLGAGQPQHF.

This clonotype was found a few times. This chain joins TRBV24-1 and TRBJ1-5, with TRBD1 matching over 7 bases. Germline CDR1 reads KGHDR; CDR2 reads SFDVKD. CDR3 length: 16 amino acids. V trimming: 4 bases; J trimming: 6 bases; junction bases outside the gene matches: 11. This CDR3 reads CATSDPGTVWRQPQHF. The CDR3 coding sequence is TGTGCCACCAGTGACCCAGGGACAGTTTGGCGTCAGCCCCAGCATTTT.

The genes are TRBV29-1 and TRBJ1-1; D is ambiguous. Between the trimmed V and J ends, which lost 3 bases and 1 base, there was a span of 6 bases. This CDR3 has 12 amino acids. Per the germline V gene, CDR1 is SQVTM and CDR2 is ANQGSEA. This CDR3 is CSVDAGNTEAFF. As DNA, the CDR3 is TGCAGCGTTGACGCAGGGAACACTGAAGCTTTCTTT.

This chain links TRBV7-6 with TRBJ2-2, with TRBD2 matching 8 bases. This CDR3 is built from 16 residues. The germline gives CDR1 SGHVS, CDR2 FNYEAQ. J lost 0 bases, V lost 3 bases, and 3 bases had no gene match. The CDR3 sequence is CASSFGLAANTGELFF. DNA for the CDR3: TGTGCCAGCAGCTTCGGACTAGCCGCGAACACCGGGGAGCTGTTTTTT.

As to this clonotype: A clone one base away is much larger, so this may be a read error. The chain recombines TRBV19 with TRBJ1-1, with D hard to call. V was pared by 4 bases and J by 4 bases, with 13 bases between. This CDR3 has 14 residues. From germline, CDR1 is LNHDA and CDR2 SQIVND (reference sequence). CDR3 protein: CASSTLRRGTEAFF. The CDR3 nucleotides read TGTGCCAGTAGTACGTTAAGACGGGGCACTGAAGCTTTCTTT.

The chain combines TRBV7-3 with TRBJ2-2; tentatively, D is TRBD2 (5 bases). V shed 1 base and J shed 4 bases, with 16 bases lying between them. Looked up from germline, CDR1 is SGHTA and CDR2 is FQGTGA. CDR3 length: 17 residues. In DNA, the CDR3 is TGTGCCAGCAGCTTAAATCCCCCGGGGTCGAGCACCGGGGAGCTGTTTTTT. Translation gives CASSLNPPGSSTGELFF.

The rearrangement links TRBV29-1 to TRBJ1-2; 9 nucleotides line up with TRBD1. The trim removed 8 bases at V and 6 bases at J, leaving 13 bases unmatched. From germline, CDR1 is SQVTM and CDR2 ANQGSEA. The CDR3 contains 14 residues. CDR3 DNA: TGCAGCTTAGGGTCCCGGGACAGGGAGCATGGCTACACCTTC. As protein: CSLGSRDREHGYTF. The full variable domain, in which reference TRBV29-1 and TRBJ1-2 provide the parts outside the CDR3, is SAVISQKPSRDICQRGTSLTIQCQVDSQVTMMFWYRQQPGQSLTLIATANQGSEATYESGFVIDKFPISRPNLTFSTLTVSNMSPEDSSIYLCSLGSRDREHGYTFGSGTRLTVV.

This clonotype came up many times. This chain uses TRBV7-9 with TRBJ2-2; D is uncertain. Trimming stripped 8 bases from V and 5 bases from J, with 3 bases between. Germline CDR1 and CDR2: SEHNR and FQNEAQ (reference sequence). This CDR3 is 10 amino acids long. CDR3 region: CASGTGELFF. The CDR3 DNA is TGTGCCAGCGGGACCGGGGAGCTGTTTTTT.

The chain employs TRBV10-3 and TRBJ1-4; 7 bases align to TRBD1. With 7 bases clipped from V and 5 bases from J, the junction kept 4 bases outside the gene matches. This CDR3 comprises 13 residues. The germline CDR1 and CDR2 sequences are ENHRY and SYGVKD. CDR3 sequence: CAITRDSNEKLFF. The CDR3 DNA is TGTGCCATCACTCGGGACAGCAATGAAAAACTGTTTTTT.

This clonotype was detected ten times or more. The DNA of the CDR3 is TGTGCCAGCAGCATGGACAGCTACGAGCAGTACTTC. It specifies CASSMDSYEQYF. V is TRBV11-2 and J is TRBJ2-7, with D possibly being TRBD1 (6 bases). CDR1 SGHAT and CDR2 FQNNGV come from the germline V gene. The CDR3 has 12 residues. The V and J ends lost 5 bases and 3 bases respectively, with 8 bases between them.

V and J are TRBV6-1 and TRBJ2-7; a possible D gene is TRBD1 (6 bases). Germline CDR1 reads MNHNS; CDR2 reads SASEGT. This CDR3 has 10 amino acids. The chain's CDR3 is CDGDNYEQYF. CDR3 coding DNA: TGTGATGGGGACAACTACGAGCAGTACTTC.